This T cell receptor (beta chain) derives from a study of shared clonotypes between healthy human individuals. Study-level findings and limits: Expectations were that clonotype sharing among donors would be affected by sequencing depth. Compared with memory subsets, naive subsets generally had larger estimated richness.

The assay was carried out at the deep level. In the original processing: Sequence data from immunoSEQ were junction-only and lacked quality scores; consequently, filtering differed. Profiled with immunoSEQ multiplex PCR; TCRdb holds only in-frame clones, not every one. V, J and clone size reflect that table, while D and trimming were determined from the DNA. The data contain about 1,900,000 clones, about 94% of them seen just once; the ten biggest clones take up 1.2%. The CDR3 length is 12 residues. Germline values: CDR1 MGHRA, CDR2 YSYEKL. CD45RO-negative, CCR7-positively selected cells formed the naive CD8 fraction, excluding terminally differentiated effector memory CD45RA+ cells. For this clone: Its antigen remains unknown. One end of the junction fails to match germline, which may point to a read error.

The clonotype originates from a man in his late teens or twenties in good health. J is TRBJ2-5 and V is TRBV4-1, with D maybe TRBD2 (6 bases). What was sequenced was naive CD8+ T cells sorted from blood. CDR3 nucleotide sequence: TGCGCCAGCAGCCAGATAACCGGGACTCCTGACTTC. This encodes CASSQITGTPDF.